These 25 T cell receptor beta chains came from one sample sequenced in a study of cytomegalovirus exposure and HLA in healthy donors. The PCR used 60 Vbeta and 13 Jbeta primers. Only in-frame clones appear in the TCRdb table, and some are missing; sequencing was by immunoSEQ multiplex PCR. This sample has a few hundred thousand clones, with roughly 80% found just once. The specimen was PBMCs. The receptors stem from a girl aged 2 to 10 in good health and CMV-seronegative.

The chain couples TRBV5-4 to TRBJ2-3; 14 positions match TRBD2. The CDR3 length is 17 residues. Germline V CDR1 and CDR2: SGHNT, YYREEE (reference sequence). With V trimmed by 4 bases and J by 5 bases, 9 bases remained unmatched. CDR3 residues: CASSQRTSGRRRDTQYF. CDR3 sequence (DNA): TGTGCCAGCAGCCAACGGACTAGCGGGAGGAGGAGAGATACGCAGTATTTT.

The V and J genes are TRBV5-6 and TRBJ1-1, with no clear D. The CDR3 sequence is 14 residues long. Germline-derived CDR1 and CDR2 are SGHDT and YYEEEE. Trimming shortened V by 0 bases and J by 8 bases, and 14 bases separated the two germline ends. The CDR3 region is CASSLGFFGNEAFF. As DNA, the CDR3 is TGTGCCAGCAGCTTGGGTTTTTTCGGGAACGAAGCTTTCTTT.

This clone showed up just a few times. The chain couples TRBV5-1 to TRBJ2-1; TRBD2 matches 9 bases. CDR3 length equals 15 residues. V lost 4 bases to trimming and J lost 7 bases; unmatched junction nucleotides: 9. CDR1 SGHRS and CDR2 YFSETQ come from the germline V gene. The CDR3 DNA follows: TGCGCCAGCAGCCCGATAGCGGGGGAGCGAAATGAGCAGTTCTTC. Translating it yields CASSPIAGERNEQFF.

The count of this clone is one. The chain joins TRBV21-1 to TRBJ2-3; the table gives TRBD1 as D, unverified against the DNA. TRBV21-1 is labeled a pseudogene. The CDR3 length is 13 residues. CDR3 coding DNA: TGTGCCAGCAGCAAACCAGGGGCAGCTGCGCAGTATTTT. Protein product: CASSKPGAAAQYF.

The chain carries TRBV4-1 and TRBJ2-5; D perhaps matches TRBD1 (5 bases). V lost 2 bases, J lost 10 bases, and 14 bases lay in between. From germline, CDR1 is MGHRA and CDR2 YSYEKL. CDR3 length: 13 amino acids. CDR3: CASSQRDSEDQYF. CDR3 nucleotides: TGCGCCAGCAGCCAACGAGACAGTGAGGACCAGTACTTC.

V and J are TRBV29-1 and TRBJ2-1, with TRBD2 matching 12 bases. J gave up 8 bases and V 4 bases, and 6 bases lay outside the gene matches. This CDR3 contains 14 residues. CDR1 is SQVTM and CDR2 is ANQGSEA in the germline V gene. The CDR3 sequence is CSVGLAGVGYEQFF. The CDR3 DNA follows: TGCAGCGTTGGACTAGCGGGAGTTGGCTATGAGCAGTTCTTC.

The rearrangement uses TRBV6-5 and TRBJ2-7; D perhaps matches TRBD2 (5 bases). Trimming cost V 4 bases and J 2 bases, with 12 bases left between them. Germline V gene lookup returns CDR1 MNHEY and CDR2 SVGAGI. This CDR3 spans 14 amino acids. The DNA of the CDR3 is TGTGCCAGCAGTTCCTCGGACTTACCCTACGAGCAGTACTTC. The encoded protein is CASSSSDLPYEQYF.

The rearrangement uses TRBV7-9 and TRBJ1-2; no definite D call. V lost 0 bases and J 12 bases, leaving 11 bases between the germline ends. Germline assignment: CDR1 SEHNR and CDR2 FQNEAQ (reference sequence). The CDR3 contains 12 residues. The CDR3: CASSLASGVDTF. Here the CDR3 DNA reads TGTGCCAGCAGCTTAGCGTCGGGTGTCGACACCTTC.

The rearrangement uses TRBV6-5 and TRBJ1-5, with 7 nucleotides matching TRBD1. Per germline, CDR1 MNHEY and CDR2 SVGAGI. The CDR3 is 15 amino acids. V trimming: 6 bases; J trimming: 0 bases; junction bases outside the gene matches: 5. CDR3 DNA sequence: TGTGCCAGCAGGATGACAGGGTATAGCAATCAGCCCCAGCATTTT. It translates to CASRMTGYSNQPQHF.

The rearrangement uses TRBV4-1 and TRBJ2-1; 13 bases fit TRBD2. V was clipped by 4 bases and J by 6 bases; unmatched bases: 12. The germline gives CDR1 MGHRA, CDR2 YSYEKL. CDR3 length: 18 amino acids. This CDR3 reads CASSLLLAGLAGLNEQFF. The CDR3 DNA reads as TGCGCCAGCAGCCTCTTACTGGCGGGACTAGCGGGGCTCAATGAGCAGTTCTTC.

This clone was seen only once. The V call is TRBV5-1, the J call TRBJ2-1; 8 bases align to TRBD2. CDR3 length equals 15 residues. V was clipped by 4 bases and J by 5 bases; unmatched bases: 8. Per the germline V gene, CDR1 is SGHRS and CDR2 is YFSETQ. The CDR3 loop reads CASSPKAGENNEQFF. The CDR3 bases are TGCGCCAGCAGCCCTAAAGCGGGAGAGAACAATGAGCAGTTCTTC. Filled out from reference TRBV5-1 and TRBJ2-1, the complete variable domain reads KAGVTQTPRYLIKTRGQQVTLSCSPISGHRSVSWYQQTPGQGLQFLFEYFSETQRNKGNFPGRFSGRQFSNSRSEMNVSTLELGDSALYLCASSPKAGENNEQFFGPGTRLTVL.

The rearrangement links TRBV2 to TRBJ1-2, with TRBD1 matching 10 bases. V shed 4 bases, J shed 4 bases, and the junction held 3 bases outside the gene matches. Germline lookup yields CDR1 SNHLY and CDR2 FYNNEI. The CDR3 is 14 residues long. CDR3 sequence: CASSADRGLYGYTF. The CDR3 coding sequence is TGTGCCAGCAGTGCCGACAGGGGGCTCTATGGCTACACCTTC.

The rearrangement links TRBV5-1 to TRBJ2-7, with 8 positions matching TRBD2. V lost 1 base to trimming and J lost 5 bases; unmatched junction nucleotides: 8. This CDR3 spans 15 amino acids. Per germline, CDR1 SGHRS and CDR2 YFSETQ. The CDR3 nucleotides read TGCGCCAGCAGCTTGAGCGGGAGTGACCCGAACGAGCAGTACTTC. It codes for CASSLSGSDPNEQYF.

The CDR3 bases are TGCGCCAGCCACCTAGCGGGAGCAGCCGGGGAGCTGTTTTTT. Protein: CASHLAGAAGELFF. The V and J genes are TRBV5-1 and TRBJ2-2, with 10 bases identical to TRBD2. The CDR3 loop spans 14 amino acids. J lost 6 bases, V lost 7 bases, and 6 bases had no gene match. Per the germline V gene, CDR1 is SGHRS and CDR2 is YFSETQ. Based on the CDR3 plus reference TRBV5-1 and TRBJ2-2, the full variable domain is KAGVTQTPRYLIKTRGQQVTLSCSPISGHRSVSWYQQTPGQGLQFLFEYFSETQRNKGNFPGRFSGRQFSNSRSEMNVSTLELGDSALYLCASHLAGAAGELFFGEGSRLTVL.

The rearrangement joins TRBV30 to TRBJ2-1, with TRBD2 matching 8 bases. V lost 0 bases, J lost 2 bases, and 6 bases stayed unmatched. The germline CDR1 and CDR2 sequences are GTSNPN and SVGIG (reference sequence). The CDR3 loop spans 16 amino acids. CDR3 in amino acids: CAWSVTSGITYNEQFF. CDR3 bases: TGTGCCTGGAGTGTAACTAGCGGCATCACCTACAATGAGCAGTTCTTC.

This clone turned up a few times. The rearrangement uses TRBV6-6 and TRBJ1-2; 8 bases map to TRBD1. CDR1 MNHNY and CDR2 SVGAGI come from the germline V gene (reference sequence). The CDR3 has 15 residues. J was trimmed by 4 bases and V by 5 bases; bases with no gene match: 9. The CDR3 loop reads CASSHRDRILYGYTF. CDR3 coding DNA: TGTGCCAGCAGTCACCGGGACAGGATTCTCTATGGCTACACCTTC.

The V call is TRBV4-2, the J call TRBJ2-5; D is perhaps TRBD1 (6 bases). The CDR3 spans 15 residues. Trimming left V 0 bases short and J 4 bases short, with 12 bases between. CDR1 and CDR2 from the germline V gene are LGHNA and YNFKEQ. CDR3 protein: CASSQDDDRTETQYF. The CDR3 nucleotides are TGTGCCAGCAGCCAAGATGATGACAGGACAGAGACCCAGTACTTC.

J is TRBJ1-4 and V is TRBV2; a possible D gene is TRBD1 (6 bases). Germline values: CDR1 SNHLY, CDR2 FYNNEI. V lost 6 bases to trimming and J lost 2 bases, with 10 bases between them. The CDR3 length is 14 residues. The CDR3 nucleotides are TGTGCCAGCAGCAGGGGTAGGACTAATGAAAAACTGTTTTTT. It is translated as CASSRGRTNEKLFF. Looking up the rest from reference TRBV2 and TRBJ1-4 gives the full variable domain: EPEVTQTPSHQVTQMGQEVILRCVPISNHLYFYWYRQILGQKVEFLVSFYNNEISEKSEIFDDQFSVERPDGSNFTLKIRSTKLEDSAMYFCASSRGRTNEKLFFGSGTQLSVL.

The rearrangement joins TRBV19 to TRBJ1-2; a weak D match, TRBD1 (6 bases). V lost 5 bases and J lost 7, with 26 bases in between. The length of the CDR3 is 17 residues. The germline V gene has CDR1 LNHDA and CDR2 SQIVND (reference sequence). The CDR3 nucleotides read TGTGCCAGTAGTCTCCGACCCCTAAGACAGGTTTCAGGTGGCTACACCTTC. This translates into CASSLRPLRQVSGGYTF.

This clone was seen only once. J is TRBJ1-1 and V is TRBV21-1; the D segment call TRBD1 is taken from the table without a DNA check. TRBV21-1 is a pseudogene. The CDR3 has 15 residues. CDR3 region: CASSKEWAENTEAFF. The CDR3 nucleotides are TGTGCCAGCAGCAAAGAATGGGCAGAGAACACTGAAGCTTTCTTT.

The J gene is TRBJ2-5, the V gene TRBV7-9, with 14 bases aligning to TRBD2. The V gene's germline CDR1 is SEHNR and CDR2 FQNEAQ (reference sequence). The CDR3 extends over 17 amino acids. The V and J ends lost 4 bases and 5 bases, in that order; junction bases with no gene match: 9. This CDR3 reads CASSSGLAGALQETQYF. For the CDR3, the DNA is TGTGCCAGCAGCTCGGGACTAGCGGGGGCTCTACAGGAGACCCAGTACTTC.

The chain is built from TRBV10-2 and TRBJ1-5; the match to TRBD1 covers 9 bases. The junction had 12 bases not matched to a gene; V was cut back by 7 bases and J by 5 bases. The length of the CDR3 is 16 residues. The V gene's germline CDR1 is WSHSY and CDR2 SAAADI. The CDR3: CASMSGQGSPYQPQHF. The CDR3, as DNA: TGCGCCAGCATGTCGGGACAGGGTTCCCCTTATCAGCCCCAGCATTTT.

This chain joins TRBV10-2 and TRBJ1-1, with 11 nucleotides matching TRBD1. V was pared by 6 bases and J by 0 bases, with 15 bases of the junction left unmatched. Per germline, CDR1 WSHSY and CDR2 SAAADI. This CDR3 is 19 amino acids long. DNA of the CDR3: TGCGCCAGCAGGGGGACAGGGGGTAGGAAAAATTGGATGAACACTGAAGCTTTCTTT. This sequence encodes CASRGTGGRKNWMNTEAFF.

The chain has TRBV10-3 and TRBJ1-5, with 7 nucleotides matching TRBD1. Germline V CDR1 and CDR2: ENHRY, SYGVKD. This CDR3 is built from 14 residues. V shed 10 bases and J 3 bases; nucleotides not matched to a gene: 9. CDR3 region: CATGDSPFNQPQHF. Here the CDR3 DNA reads TGTGCCACCGGGGACAGTCCCTTCAATCAGCCCCAGCATTTT.

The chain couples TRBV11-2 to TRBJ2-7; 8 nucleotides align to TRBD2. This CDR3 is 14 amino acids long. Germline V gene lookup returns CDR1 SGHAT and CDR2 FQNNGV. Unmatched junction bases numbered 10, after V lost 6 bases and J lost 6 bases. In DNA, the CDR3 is TGTGCCAGCAGACCGGGACTAGGGGGACGCGAGCAGTACTTC. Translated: CASRPGLGGREQYF.